The subject of this entry is one TCR beta chain. The antigen it binds to is not known. Base qualities are not at hand, and no much larger clone is one base apart. The CDR3 measures 13 amino acids from cysteine to phenylalanine. Only the CDR3 region is kept as DNA, spanning 39 bases read in frame from base 1. Taken from the germline V gene (reference sequence), the CDR1 and CDR2 loops are MNHNY and SVGAGI. V is pared back by 10 bases and J by 5 bases, with 17 bases lying between the germline termini. The data were obtained in a study of shared clonotypes between healthy human individuals (dated by TCRdb to 2019 to 2021). Regarding the research as a whole: The cohort comprised a couple of women and a few men aged 18 to 49 years. Each donor's leukapheresis produced roughly between roughly 0.85 and 9.5 billion PBMCs. For each donor, three plates each were used for CD4 naive and CD4 memory, two plates were used for CD8 naive, and one plate was used for CD8 memory. To increase sequencing depth and limit assay-specific biases, different laboratories used diverse techniques to prepare libraries and sequence TCR repertoires. To estimate repertoire size and how much clonotypes are shared between individuals, the study performed deep sequencing of blood TCR repertoires from roughly five healthy adults.

What the research found in general, with its limitations: Naive subsets generally had larger estimated clonotype richness than memory subsets. Pairwise subsampling indicated that sequencing depth was expected to affect the degree of clonotype sharing among donors. About 5% of naive CD4, 3.5% of naive CD8, about 2.5% of memory CD4, and about 0.4% of memory CD8 clonotypes were shared across several donors. Compared with non-shared clonotypes, the clonotypes found in all four sorted-subset donors had higher generation probabilities. Because the study included a small number of donors, the genetic and exposure-history diversity represented was limited. Sampling was restricted to blood, and TCR repertoires in tissue are likely to differ from TCR repertoires in blood. Incomplete sequencing was indicated by rarefaction of sorted-subset datasets, despite the large sequencing depth.

The donors were healthy, HIV-negative adults with no recently reported acute infections or vaccinations. Only Caucasian adults living in Nashville, Tennessee, USA were represented among the donors. CD4+ T cells were enriched through magnetic negative selection, after which naive cells were positively selected on CD45RA and the remaining negative fraction served as the memory subset. After blood collection by leukapheresis, PBMCs were isolated using Ficoll-Histopaque density gradient centrifugation and then cryopreserved in the vapor phase of liquid nitrogen. Analytical flow cytometry was used to check the purity and quantity of every magnetically sorted T cell population. From each sorted fraction, genomic DNA was isolated and quantified by UV absorbance on a Nanodrop 2000c. Using the deep immunoSEQ assay, TCR CDR3 regions were amplified from genomic DNA by multiplex PCR. Genomic DNA extracted from each cell subset was distributed evenly over all wells of several immunoSEQ 96-well plates, and each plate served as one replicate. Each replicate PCR for sorted subsets received approximately 220 ng genomic DNA, equal to roughly 33,000 T cell genomes. Purified libraries were quantified with a Qubit 3.0 fluorometer, sized on a Bioanalyzer 2100, and re-quantified with the KAPA Library Quantification kit. A separate single-read 150-cycle Illumina NextSeq 550 flow cell was used to sequence each immunoSEQ 96-well plate. In the paper's pipeline: Because the immunoSEQ output included only junctional sequences and no quality scores, the filtering could not be the same as the filtering used for full-length reads. Sequences were annotated with PyIR, a Python wrapper for IgBLAST v1.9, and V/J genes and CDR3 were assigned using IMGT germline references. Reads were removed for weak V/J assignments (E-value above 1e-6), missing CDR3, stop codons, out-of-frame junctions, or ambiguous translated residues. V3J clonotypes were defined as sequences sharing the same inferred V gene, J gene, and CDR3 amino acid sequence. The percentage overlap between two repertoires was calculated by dividing the number of shared unique clonotypes by the size of the smaller repertoire. Repertoire richness was assessed with RTK rarefaction, the Chao1 estimator, and Recon v2.1 estimates of unobserved clonotypes. For all TCRbeta clonotypes obtained by the gDNA method from a handful of donors, generation probabilities were computed with OLGA. TCRdb obtained this table from immuneACCESS and retained in-frame rearrangements with V and J assigned. These tables miss some clones; where compared with another copy, unresolved V genes account for less than half of the shortfall, and the remainder is unexplained. The DNA gave D and trimming, while V, J and clone size come from that table. The sample table records 2 million to 2.5 million clones; roughly 95% of these occur just once. Together, the top ten hold around 0.13% of the sample.

Sequencing was done on a sample of naive CD4+ T cells sorted from blood. The cell subset or site label corresponds to: CD45RA+ positively selected. The rearranged chain carries TRBV6-6 and TRBJ1-1, with the D segment identity uncertain. The sequence came from a young man in good health. CDR3 loop: CATHQRDSTEAFF. At the DNA level, the sequence is TGTGCCACCCACCAAAGGGATAGTACTGAAGCTTTCTTT.